What follows are 15 T cell receptor beta chains derived from one specimen sequenced in a study of blood T cell repertoires in COVID-19 (dated by TCRdb to the early 2020s). Libraries were built with the immunoSEQ multiplex PCR assay. Entries here come from immuneACCESS through TCRdb and include only in-frame sequences with V and J called. Some clones fail to appear in such tables; in the studies checked, an unresolved V gene covers under half of the shortfall, and the cause of the remainder is unknown. In this sample the table shows about 58,000 clones, about 88% of which occur a single time. The leading ten clones occupy about 8% of the sample. The sequencing sample was made of peripheral blood. These receptors all stem from an older woman with active COVID-19.

CDR3 region: CASSRQLAGTSYEQYF. The DNA of the CDR3 is TGTGCCAGCAGCCGTCAATTAGCGGGTACCTCCTACGAGCAGTACTTC. The chain carries TRBV27 and TRBJ2-7, with TRBD2 identical over 7 bases. Germline V lookup: CDR1 MNHEY, CDR2 SMNVEV (reference sequence). V shed 6 bases, J shed 0 bases, and the junction held 11 bases outside the gene matches. The CDR3 consists of 16 residues.

This chain uses TRBV12-3 or TRBV12-4 with TRBJ1-6, with 9 bases identical to TRBD1. The CDR3 extends over 13 amino acids. Trimming took 9 bases from V and 7 from J; bases not matched to a gene: 4. In DNA form, the CDR3 reads TGTGCCAGTTCGGACAGGGGCAATTCACCCCTCCACTTT. Amino acid sequence: CASSDRGNSPLHF.

The chain joins TRBV19 to TRBJ2-3; D may be TRBD2 (5 bases). The CDR3 extends over 15 amino acids. Trimming stripped 3 bases from V and 2 bases from J, with 12 bases between. Germline CDR1 reads LNHDA; CDR2 reads SQIVND (reference sequence). The CDR3 loop reads CASSIRAAATDTQYF. The CDR3 region has the DNA TGTGCCAGTAGTATTAGAGCGGCGGCCACAGATACGCAGTATTTT.

This clone was observed a few times. The V and J genes are TRBV25-1 and TRBJ2-7; 7 bases fit TRBD2. Germline trimming cut 5 bases from V and 3 bases from J; bases unmatched to any gene: 4. Germline CDR1 is MGHDK and CDR2 is SYGVNS. The CDR3 consists of 13 residues. CDR3 bases: TGTGCCAGCAGTCGGGGGAGGGACTACGAGCAGTACTTC. This gives the protein CASSRGRDYEQYF.

In this sample, this clone turned up once. The chain employs TRBV5-4 and TRBJ1-4; 10 positions agree with TRBD1. Germline CDR1 reads SGHNT; CDR2 reads YYREEE (reference sequence). CDR3 length: 15 residues. Trimming cost V 4 bases and J 7 bases; bases outside gene matches: 7. The CDR3, as DNA: TGTGCCAGCAGCACCCGACAGGGGGCAGGTGAAAAACTGTTTTTT. Translating gives CASSTRQGAGEKLFF.

The chain employs TRBV9 and TRBJ2-2; TRBD1 aligns across 7 bases. The CDR3 is made up of 16 amino acids. Germline assignment: CDR1 SGDLS and CDR2 YYNGEE. The J segment lost 0 bases and the V segment lost 0 bases, leaving 2 bases of the junction unmatched. CDR3 in amino acids: CASSVGQGANTGELFF. The CDR3 nucleotides read TGTGCCAGCAGCGTAGGGCAGGGGGCGAACACCGGGGAGCTGTTTTTT.

J is TRBJ2-7 and V is TRBV6-6; maybe TRBD1 (6 bases). CDR3 length: 12 residues. Trimming removed 6 bases at V and 4 bases at J, with 10 bases between. Per germline, CDR1 MNHNY and CDR2 SVGAGI (reference sequence). CDR3 sequence reads: CASSSTGYEQYF. For the CDR3, the DNA is TGTGCCAGCAGCTCAACAGGGTACGAGCAGTACTTC.

In this sample, this clone turned up a few times. CDR3 amino acids: CASSSGGSNQPQHF. In DNA form, the CDR3 reads TGTGCCAGCAGTTCCGGGGGTAGTAATCAGCCCCAGCATTTT. This chain connects TRBV7-9 to TRBJ1-5, with D perhaps TRBD1 (5 bases). The CDR3 runs to 14 residues. The germline gives CDR1 SEHNR, CDR2 FQNEAQ (reference sequence). With 6 bases removed from V and 4 bases from J, the gap between germline ends came to 13 bases.

V usage is TRBV19 and J usage is TRBJ1-2; the D is unclear. The CDR3 has 12 residues. V was shortened by 3 bases and J by 7 bases, with 9 bases between the two germline ends. Germline-derived CDR1 and CDR2 are LNHDA and SQIVND (reference sequence). The CDR3 DNA is TGTGCCAGTAGTATGTTCGCGAGTGGCTACACCTTC. It yields the protein CASSMFASGYTF. Looking up the rest from reference TRBV19 and TRBJ1-2 gives the full variable domain: DGGITQSPKYLFRKEGQNVTLSCEQNLNHDAMYWYRQDPGQGLRLIYYSQIVNDFQKGDIAEGYSVSREKKESFPLTVTSAQKNPTAFYLCASSMFASGYTFGSGTRLTVV.

V and J are TRBV12-3 or TRBV12-4 and TRBJ2-7; weak D call: TRBD2 (5 bases). CDR3 length equals 13 residues. Trimming removed 3 bases at V and 6 bases at J, with 12 bases between. The CDR3 loop reads CASSLDHEGEQYF. The CDR3 nucleotides read TGTGCCAGCAGTTTGGACCACGAGGGCGAGCAGTACTTC.

J is TRBJ1-2 and V is TRBV21-1. TRBV21-1 counts as a pseudogene. The CDR3 covers 14 residues. In nucleotides, the CDR3 is TGTGCCAGCAGCAATCGAAAACTTAACTATGGCTACACCTTC. Amino acids: CASSNRKLNYGYTF.

The chain carries TRBV11-3 and TRBJ2-1, with D tentatively TRBD2 (6 bases). This CDR3 contains 14 residues. Per the germline V gene, CDR1 is SGHNT and CDR2 is YENEEA. Trimming shortened V by 0 bases and J by 6 bases, and 9 bases separated the two germline ends. CDR3 coding DNA: TGTGCCAGCAGCTTAGACGGGACTTTCAATGAGCAGTTCTTC. Translation gives CASSLDGTFNEQFF.

This clone was seen a few times. CDR3 coding DNA: TGTGCCAGCAGCCAAGGGGGATGGCTAGCGGGAAACAATGAGCAGTTCTTC. It yields the protein CASSQGGWLAGNNEQFF. The chain joins TRBV3-1 (or the pseudogene TRBV3-2) to TRBJ2-1, with 9 bases that match TRBD2. Per germline, CDR1 LGHDT and CDR2 YNNKEL (reference sequence). The CDR3 spans 17 residues. After removal of 1 base from V and 5 bases from J, the junction contained 9 bases not matched to a gene.

The J gene is TRBJ1-5, the V gene TRBV18; 8 bases map to TRBD1. V was clipped by 2 bases and J by 7 bases; unmatched bases: 7. The germline CDR1 and CDR2 sequences are KGHSH and LQKENI. This CDR3 spans 15 amino acids. The CDR3, as DNA: TGTGCCAGCTCACCAGACAGGGGATCGGGCCAGCCCCAGCATTTT. Amino acids: CASSPDRGSGQPQHF.

The V and J genes are TRBV30 and TRBJ2-3; tentatively, D is TRBD2 (5 bases). Germline lookup yields CDR1 GTSNPN and CDR2 SVGIG (reference sequence). This CDR3 region has 12 residues. Trimming pared 8 bases from V and 2 bases from J, leaving 11 bases between. CDR3 region: CAGGGSTDTQYF. CDR3 coding DNA: TGTGCCGGAGGCGGTTCCACAGATACGCAGTATTTT.